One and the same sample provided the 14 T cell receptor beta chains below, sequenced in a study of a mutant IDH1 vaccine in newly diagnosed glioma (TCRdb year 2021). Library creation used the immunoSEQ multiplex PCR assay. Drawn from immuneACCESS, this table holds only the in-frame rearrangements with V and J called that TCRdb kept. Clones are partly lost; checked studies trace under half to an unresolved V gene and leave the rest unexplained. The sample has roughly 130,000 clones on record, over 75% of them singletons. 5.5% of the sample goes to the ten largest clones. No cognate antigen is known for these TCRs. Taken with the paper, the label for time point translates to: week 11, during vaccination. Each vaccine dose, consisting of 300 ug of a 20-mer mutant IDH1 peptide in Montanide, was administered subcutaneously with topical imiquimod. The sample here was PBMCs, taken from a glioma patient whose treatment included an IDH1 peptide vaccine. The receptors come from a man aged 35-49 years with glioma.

CDR3 region: CAIRDSNTGELFF. CDR3 in DNA: TGTGCCATCCGGGACAGCAACACCGGGGAGCTGTTTTTT. The chain combines TRBV6-5 with TRBJ2-2, with 7 bases aligning to TRBD1. The CDR3 is made up of 13 amino acids. Germline V gene lookup returns CDR1 MNHEY and CDR2 SVGAGI. V shed 10 bases and J 2 bases; nucleotides not matched to a gene: 4.

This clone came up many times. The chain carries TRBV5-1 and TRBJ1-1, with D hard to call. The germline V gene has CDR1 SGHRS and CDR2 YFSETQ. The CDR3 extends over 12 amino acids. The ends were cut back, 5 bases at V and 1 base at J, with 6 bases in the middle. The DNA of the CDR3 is TGCGCCAGCAGGCTTTCGAACACTGAAGCTTTCTTT. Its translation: CASRLSNTEAFF. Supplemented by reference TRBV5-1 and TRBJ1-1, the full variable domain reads KAGVTQTPRYLIKTRGQQVTLSCSPISGHRSVSWYQQTPGQGLQFLFEYFSETQRNKGNFPGRFSGRQFSNSRSEMNVSTLELGDSALYLCASRLSNTEAFFGQGTRLTVV.

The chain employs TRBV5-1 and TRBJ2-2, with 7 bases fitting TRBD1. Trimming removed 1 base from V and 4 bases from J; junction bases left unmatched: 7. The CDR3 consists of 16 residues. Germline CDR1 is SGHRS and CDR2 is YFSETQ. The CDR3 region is CASSLKGSGGTGELFF. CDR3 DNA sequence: TGCGCCAGCAGCTTGAAAGGGTCAGGGGGCACCGGGGAGCTGTTTTTT.

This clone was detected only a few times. The CDR3 sequence: CASSPSVTEAFF. The CDR3, as DNA: TGTGCCAGCTCACCATCCGTCACTGAAGCTTTCTTT. The chain joins TRBV18 to TRBJ1-1; D unclear. V was clipped by 2 bases and J by 4 bases, with 5 bases between them. The CDR3 sequence is 12 residues long. Germline V lookup: CDR1 KGHSH, CDR2 LQKENI. The entire variable domain, with the rest obtained from reference TRBV18 and TRBJ1-1, is as follows: NAGVMQNPRHLVRRRGQEARLRCSPMKGHSHVYWYRQLPEEGLKFMVYLQKENIIDESGMPKERFSAEFPKEGPSILRIQQVVRGDSAAYFCASSPSVTEAFFGQGTRLTVV.

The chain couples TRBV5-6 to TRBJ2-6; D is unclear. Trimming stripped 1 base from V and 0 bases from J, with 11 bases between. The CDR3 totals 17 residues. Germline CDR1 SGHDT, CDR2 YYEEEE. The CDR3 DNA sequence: TGTGCCAGCAGCTTGCCCTCGATAGTCTCTGGGGCCAACGTCCTGACTTTC. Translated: CASSLPSIVSGANVLTF.

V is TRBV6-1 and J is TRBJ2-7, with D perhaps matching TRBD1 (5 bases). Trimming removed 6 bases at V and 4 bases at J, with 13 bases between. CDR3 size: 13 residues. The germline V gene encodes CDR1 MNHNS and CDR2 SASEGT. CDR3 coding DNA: TGTGCCAGCAGCGCCTCAGGGCGGTACGAGCAGTACTTC. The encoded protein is CASSASGRYEQYF.

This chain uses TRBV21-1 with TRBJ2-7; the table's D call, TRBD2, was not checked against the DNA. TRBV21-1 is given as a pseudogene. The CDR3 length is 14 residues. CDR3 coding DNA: TGTGCCAGCAGCATTTCCGGGACTAGACACGAGCAGTACTTC. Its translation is CASSISGTRHEQYF.

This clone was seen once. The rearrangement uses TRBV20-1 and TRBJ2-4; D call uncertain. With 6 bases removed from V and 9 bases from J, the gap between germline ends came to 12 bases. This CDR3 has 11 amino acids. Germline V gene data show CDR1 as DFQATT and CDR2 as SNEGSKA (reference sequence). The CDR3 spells CSARKPAIQYF. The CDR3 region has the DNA TGCAGTGCACGCAAGCCGGCCATTCAGTACTTC.

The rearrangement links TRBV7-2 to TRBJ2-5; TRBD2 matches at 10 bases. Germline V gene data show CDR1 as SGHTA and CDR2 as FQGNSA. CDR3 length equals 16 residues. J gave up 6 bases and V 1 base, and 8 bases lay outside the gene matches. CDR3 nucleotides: TGTGCCAGCAGCTTAGTAGGGAGCGGGGGGGCTCAGACCCAGTACTTC. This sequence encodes CASSLVGSGGAQTQYF. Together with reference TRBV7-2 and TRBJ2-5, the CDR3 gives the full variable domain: GAGVSQSPSNKVTEKGKDVELRCDPISGHTALYWYRQSLGQGLEFLIYFQGNSAPDKSGLPSDRFSAERTGGSVSTLTIQRTQQEDSAVYLCASSLVGSGGAQTQYFGPGTRLLVL.

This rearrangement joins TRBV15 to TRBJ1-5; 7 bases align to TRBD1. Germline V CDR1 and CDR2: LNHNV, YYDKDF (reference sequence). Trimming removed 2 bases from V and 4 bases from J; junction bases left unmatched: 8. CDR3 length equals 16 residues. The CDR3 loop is CATSRTQGVRNQPQHF. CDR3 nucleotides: TGTGCCACCAGCAGAACTCAGGGGGTTAGAAATCAGCCCCAGCATTTT.

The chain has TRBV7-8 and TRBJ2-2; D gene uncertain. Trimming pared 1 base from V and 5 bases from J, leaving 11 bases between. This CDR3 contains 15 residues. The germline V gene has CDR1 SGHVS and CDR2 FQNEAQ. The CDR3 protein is CASSLVSQKTGELFF. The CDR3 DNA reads TGTGCCAGCAGCTTAGTATCACAGAAAACCGGGGAGCTGTTTTTT.

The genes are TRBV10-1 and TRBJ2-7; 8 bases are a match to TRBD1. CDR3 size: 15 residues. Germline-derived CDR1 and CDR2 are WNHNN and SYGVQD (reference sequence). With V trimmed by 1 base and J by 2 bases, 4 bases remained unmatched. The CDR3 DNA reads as TGCGCCAGCAGTGAGTTCAGGACAGGGACCTACGAGCAGTACTTC. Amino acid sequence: CASSEFRTGTYEQYF.

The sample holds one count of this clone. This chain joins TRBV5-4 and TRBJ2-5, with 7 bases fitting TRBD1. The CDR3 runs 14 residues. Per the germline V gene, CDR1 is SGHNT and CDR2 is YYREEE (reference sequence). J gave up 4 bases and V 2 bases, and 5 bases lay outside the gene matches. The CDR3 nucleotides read TGTGCCAGCAGCTTACCGGGACAGTTAGAGACCCAGTACTTC. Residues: CASSLPGQLETQYF.

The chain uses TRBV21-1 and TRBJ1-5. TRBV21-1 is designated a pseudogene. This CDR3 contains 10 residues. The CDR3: CASLRQPQHF. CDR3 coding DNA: TGTGCCAGTTTGCGGCAGCCCCAGCATTTT.